The rows below give T cell receptor beta chains drawn from one sample of a study of shared clonotypes between healthy human individuals. Method: immunoSEQ multiplex PCR; TCRdb's copy keeps in-frame clones and lacks some. The sample lists around 2,000,000 clones; 93% were seen once. The sample consisted of naive CD8+ T cells from PBMCs. The source is a man aged 18 to 30 in good health. Some clones in this sample may be carry-over from other donors' samples. CDR3s include the opening cysteine and the closing phenylalanine or tryptophan. A D gene is named only where the DNA matches it firmly. Clone size, where shown, is once, few, many, or a class for clones that have expanded.

v_gene: TRBV4-3; j_gene: TRBJ2-1; d_gene: .; abundance: .; CDR3aa: CASSQGVPTGYNEQFF; CDR3nt: TGCGCCAGCAGCCAAGGGGTTCCCACGGGTTACAATGAGCAGTTCTTC
v_gene: TRBV27; j_gene: TRBJ2-4; d_gene: .; abundance: .; CDR3aa: CASSLPRLRAKNIQYF; CDR3nt: TGTGCCAGCAGTTTACCGCGTCTGCGGGCCAAAAACATTCAGTACTTC
v_gene: TRBV27; j_gene: TRBJ1-1; d_gene: TRBD1; abundance: .; CDR3aa: CASSLYGTALEAFF; CDR3nt: TGTGCCAGCAGTTTATACGGGACAGCCCTAGAAGCTTTCTTT
v_gene: TRBV7-9; j_gene: TRBJ2-1; d_gene: TRBD2; abundance: .; CDR3aa: CASSSRRGVPYNEQFF; CDR3nt: TGTGCCAGCAGCTCACGCCGGGGGGTACCCTACAATGAGCAGTTCTTC
v_gene: TRBV19; j_gene: TRBJ2-1; d_gene: .; abundance: .; CDR3aa: CASSMIQNNEQFF; CDR3nt: TGTGCCAGTAGTATGATCCAGAACAATGAGCAGTTCTTC
v_gene: TRBV9; j_gene: TRBJ2-5; d_gene: .; abundance: .; CDR3aa: CASSVAWGQETQYF; CDR3nt: TGTGCCAGCAGCGTAGCGTGGGGCCAAGAGACCCAGTACTTC
v_gene: TRBV7-9; j_gene: TRBJ2-7; d_gene: .; abundance: .; CDR3aa: CASSLSGTWTYEQYF; CDR3nt: TGTGCCAGCAGCTTGTCCGGGACATGGACCTACGAGCAGTACTTC
v_gene: TRBV28; j_gene: TRBJ2-7; d_gene: TRBD1; abundance: .; CDR3aa: CASSSTGFKYEQYF; CDR3nt: TGTGCCAGCAGTTCGACAGGGTTTAAGTACGAGCAGTACTTC
v_gene: TRBV4-3; j_gene: TRBJ1-4; d_gene: .; abundance: .; CDR3aa: CASSRLTATNEKLFF; CDR3nt: TGCGCCAGCAGCCGCTTAACTGCAACTAATGAAAAACTGTTTTTT
v_gene: TRBV7-6; j_gene: TRBJ2-7; d_gene: TRBD2; abundance: .; CDR3aa: CASSTKLAGLNEQYF; CDR3nt: TGTGCCAGCAGCACCAAACTAGCGGGATTGAACGAGCAGTACTTC
v_gene: TRBV4-1; j_gene: TRBJ2-1; d_gene: .; abundance: .; CDR3aa: CASSQGRDTYNEQFF; CDR3nt: TGCGCCAGCAGCCAAGGCCGGGACACCTACAATGAGCAGTTCTTC
v_gene: TRBV6-5; j_gene: TRBJ1-2; d_gene: TRBD1; abundance: .; CDR3aa: CASSSGTGWGYTF; CDR3nt: TGTGCCAGCAGCTCCGGGACAGGCTGGGGCTACACCTTC
v_gene: TRBV5-1; j_gene: TRBJ1-1; d_gene: .; abundance: .; CDR3aa: CASSWKQGTNTEAFF; CDR3nt: TGCGCCAGCAGCTGGAAACAGGGAACTAACACTGAAGCTTTCTTT
v_gene: TRBV7-8; j_gene: TRBJ2-7; d_gene: .; abundance: .; CDR3aa: CASSSTGMRGYEQYF; CDR3nt: TGTGCCAGCAGCTCTACAGGGATGCGCGGCTACGAGCAGTACTTC
v_gene: TRBV19; j_gene: TRBJ1-1; d_gene: .; abundance: .; CDR3aa: CASSIGGGTEAFF; CDR3nt: TGTGCCAGTAGTATAGGGGGTGGCACTGAAGCTTTCTTT
v_gene: TRBV15; j_gene: TRBJ2-7; d_gene: TRBD1; abundance: once; CDR3aa: CATRKTGKGYEQYF; CDR3nt: TGTGCCACCAGAAAGACAGGGAAAGGGTACGAGCAGTACTTC
v_gene: TRBV14; j_gene: TRBJ1-2; d_gene: .; abundance: .; CDR3aa: CASSQVSTATNYGYTF; CDR3nt: TGTGCCAGCAGCCAAGTGTCGACAGCCACTAACTATGGCTACACCTTC
v_gene: TRBV6-4; j_gene: TRBJ1-5; d_gene: TRBD1; abundance: .; CDR3aa: CASRPGTGGRQPQHF; CDR3nt: TGTGCCAGCAGACCTGGGACAGGGGGCCGGCAGCCCCAGCATTTT
v_gene: TRBV5-1; j_gene: TRBJ2-7; d_gene: TRBD2; abundance: .; CDR3aa: CASSPILAGAYEQYF; CDR3nt: TGCGCCAGCAGCCCAATTCTAGCGGGTGCCTACGAGCAGTACTTC
v_gene: TRBV28; j_gene: TRBJ2-3; d_gene: .; abundance: .; CDR3aa: CASSAPGNRDTQYF; CDR3nt: TGTGCCAGCAGTGCCCCAGGGAATCGAGATACGCAGTATTTT
v_gene: TRBV28; j_gene: TRBJ1-5; d_gene: TRBD1; abundance: .; CDR3aa: CASSRGGQGYQPQHF; CDR3nt: TGTGCCAGCAGTCGAGGGGGACAGGGCTATCAGCCCCAGCATTTT
v_gene: TRBV28; j_gene: TRBJ1-1; d_gene: .; abundance: .; CDR3aa: CASSLGGYYQNTEAFF; CDR3nt: TGTGCCAGCAGTTTGGGGGGCTACTACCAGAACACTGAAGCTTTCTTT
v_gene: TRBV9; j_gene: TRBJ1-2; d_gene: .; abundance: .; CDR3aa: CASSVVANYGYTF; CDR3nt: TGTGCCAGCAGCGTAGTTGCTAACTATGGCTACACCTTC
v_gene: TRBV5-7; j_gene: TRBJ2-3; d_gene: .; abundance: .; CDR3aa: CASGPGQYF; CDR3nt: TGTGCCAGCGGTCCAGGGCAGTATTTT
v_gene: TRBV6-1; j_gene: TRBJ2-6; d_gene: .; abundance: .; CDR3aa: CASSELPLRRGANVLTF; CDR3nt: TGTGCCAGCAGTGAACTTCCCCTGAGACGGGGGGCCAACGTCCTGACTTTC
v_gene: TRBV7-3; j_gene: TRBJ2-1; d_gene: TRBD2; abundance: .; CDR3aa: CASSSTSGGVGSYNEQFF; CDR3nt: TGTGCCAGCAGCTCGACTAGCGGAGGGGTCGGCTCCTACAATGAGCAGTTCTTC
v_gene: TRBV2; j_gene: TRBJ1-2; d_gene: .; abundance: .; CDR3aa: CASSGGTRFIFGYTF; CDR3nt: TGTGCCAGCAGTGGAGGGACCCGATTTATTTTTGGCTACACCTTC
v_gene: TRBV4-1; j_gene: TRBJ2-7; d_gene: .; abundance: .; CDR3aa: CASSPRLIDPPEQYF; CDR3nt: TGCGCCAGCAGCCCCCGACTTATTGATCCTCCCGAGCAGTACTTC
v_gene: TRBV5-6; j_gene: TRBJ2-2; d_gene: .; abundance: .; CDR3aa: CASSFSLGRPNTGELFF; CDR3nt: TGTGCCAGCAGCTTCAGCCTAGGTCGGCCGAACACCGGGGAGCTGTTTTTT
v_gene: TRBV27; j_gene: TRBJ2-2; d_gene: .; abundance: .; CDR3aa: CASSSPQGRATAGELFF; CDR3nt: TGTGCCAGCAGTTCCCCACAGGGGAGGGCGACGGCCGGGGAGCTGTTTTTT
v_gene: TRBV19; j_gene: TRBJ2-1; d_gene: TRBD2; abundance: .; CDR3aa: CASSNELREGISYEQFF; CDR3nt: TGTGCCAGTAGTAACGAGCTGCGGGAGGGCATAAGTTATGAGCAGTTCTTC
v_gene: TRBV11-2; j_gene: TRBJ2-7; d_gene: TRBD2; abundance: once; CDR3aa: CASSSPPVSGSLNEQYF; CDR3nt: TGTGCCAGCAGCTCACCCCCCGTCAGCGGGAGTTTGAACGAGCAGTACTTC
v_gene: TRBV28; j_gene: TRBJ1-1; d_gene: TRBD1; abundance: once; CDR3aa: CASSLTGGTEAFF; CDR3nt: TGTGCCAGCAGTCTAACAGGGGGCACTGAAGCTTTCTTT
v_gene: TRBV30; j_gene: TRBJ2-3; d_gene: .; abundance: .; CDR3aa: CAWAGAGEEDTQYF; CDR3nt: TGTGCCTGGGCCGGGGCGGGTGAGGAAGATACGCAGTATTTT
v_gene: TRBV6-6; j_gene: TRBJ2-7; d_gene: .; abundance: .; CDR3aa: CASSYGSGSSYEQYF; CDR3nt: TGTGCCAGCAGTTACGGTAGCGGAAGCTCCTACGAGCAGTACTTC